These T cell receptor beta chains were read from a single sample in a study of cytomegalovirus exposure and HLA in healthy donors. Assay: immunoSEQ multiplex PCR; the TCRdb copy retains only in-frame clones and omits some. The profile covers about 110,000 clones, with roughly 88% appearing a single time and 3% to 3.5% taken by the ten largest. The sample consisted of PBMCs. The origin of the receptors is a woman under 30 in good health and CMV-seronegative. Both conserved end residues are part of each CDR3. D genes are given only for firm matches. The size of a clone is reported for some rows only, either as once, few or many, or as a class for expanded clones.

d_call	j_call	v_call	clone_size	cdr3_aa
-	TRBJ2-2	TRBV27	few	CASSYTGIPPGELFF
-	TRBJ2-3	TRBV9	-	CASRGGADTQYF
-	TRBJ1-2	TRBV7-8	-	CASRSNRAGRDYGYTF
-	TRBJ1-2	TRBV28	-	CASRAPYGYTF
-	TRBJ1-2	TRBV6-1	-	CASSEYRRNGYTF
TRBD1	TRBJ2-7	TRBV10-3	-	CAISESTGGWYEQYF
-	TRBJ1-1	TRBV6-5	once	CASSPLASFHEAFF
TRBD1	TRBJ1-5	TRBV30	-	CAWSHRDRVDQPQHF
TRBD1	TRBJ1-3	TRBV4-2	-	CASSQQTGGNTIYF
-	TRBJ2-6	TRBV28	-	CATQSGSGANVLTF
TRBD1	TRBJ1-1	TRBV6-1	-	CASRQGENTEAFF
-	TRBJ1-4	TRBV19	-	CASRGREGATNEKLFF
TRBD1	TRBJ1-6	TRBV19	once	CASTSRTGEASPLHF
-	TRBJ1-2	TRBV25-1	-	CASSELGTGPNYGYTF
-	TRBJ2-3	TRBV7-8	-	CASSPRRGATDTQYF
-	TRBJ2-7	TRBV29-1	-	CSVGSSYEQYF
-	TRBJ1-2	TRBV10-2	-	CASSESTVANYGYTF
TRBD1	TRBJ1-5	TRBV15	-	CATGGQFSNQPQHF
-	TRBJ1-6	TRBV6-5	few	CASSLEGLIPLHF
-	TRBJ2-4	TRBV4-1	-	CASSQPAGLLGLEAKNIQYF
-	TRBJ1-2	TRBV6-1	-	CASLGDRLYGYTF
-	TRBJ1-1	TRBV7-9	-	CASSLELYGSREAFF
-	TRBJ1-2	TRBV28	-	CASSLPTGHANYGYTF
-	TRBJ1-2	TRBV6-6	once	CASSYAASGDGYTF
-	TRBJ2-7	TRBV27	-	CASSLSGPRGDEQYF
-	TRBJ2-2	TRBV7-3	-	CASSPRTDPYTGELFF
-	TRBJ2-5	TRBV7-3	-	CASSSRDQETQYF
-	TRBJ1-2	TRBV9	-	CASSVEGEDYGYTF
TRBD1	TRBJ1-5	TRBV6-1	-	CASSPDRVRNQPQHF
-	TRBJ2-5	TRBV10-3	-	CAIKFGAGIQETQYF